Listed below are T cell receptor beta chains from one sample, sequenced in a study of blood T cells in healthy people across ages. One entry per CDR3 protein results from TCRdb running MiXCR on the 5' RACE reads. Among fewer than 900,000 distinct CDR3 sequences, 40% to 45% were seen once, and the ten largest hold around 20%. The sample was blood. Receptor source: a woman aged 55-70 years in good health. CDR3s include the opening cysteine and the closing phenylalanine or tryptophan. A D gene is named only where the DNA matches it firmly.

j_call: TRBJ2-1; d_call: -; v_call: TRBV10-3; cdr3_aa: CAISSGNEQFF
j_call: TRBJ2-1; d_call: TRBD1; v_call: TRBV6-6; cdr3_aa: CASSSSGTGKGHEQFF
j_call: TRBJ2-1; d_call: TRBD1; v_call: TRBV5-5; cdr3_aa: CASSLTGRGQGPFF
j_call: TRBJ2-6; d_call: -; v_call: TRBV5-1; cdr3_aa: CVSSPRGYGANVLTF
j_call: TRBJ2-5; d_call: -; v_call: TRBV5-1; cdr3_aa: CASSLVGSQETQYF
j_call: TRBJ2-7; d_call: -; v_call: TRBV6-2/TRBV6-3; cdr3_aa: CASSYGNRAYEQYF
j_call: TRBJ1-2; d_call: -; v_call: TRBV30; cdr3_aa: CAWSHPGTGNYGYTF
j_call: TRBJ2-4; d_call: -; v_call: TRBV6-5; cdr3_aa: CASSPGLENIQYF
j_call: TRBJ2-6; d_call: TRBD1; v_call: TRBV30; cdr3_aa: CAWRDRENGANVLTF
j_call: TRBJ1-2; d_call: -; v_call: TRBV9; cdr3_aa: CASSVGSLNYGYTF
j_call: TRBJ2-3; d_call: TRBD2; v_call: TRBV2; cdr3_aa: CASRGGTQYF
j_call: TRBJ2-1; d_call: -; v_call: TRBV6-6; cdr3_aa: CASNTYADEQFF
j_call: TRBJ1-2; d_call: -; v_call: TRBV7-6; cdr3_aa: CASRDGNGYTF
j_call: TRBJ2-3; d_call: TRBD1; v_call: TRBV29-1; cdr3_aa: CSVVRDRAPDTQYF
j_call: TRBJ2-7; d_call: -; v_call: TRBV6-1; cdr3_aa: CASRGGLGGVYEQYF
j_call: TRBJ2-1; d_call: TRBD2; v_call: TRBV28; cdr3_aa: CASSPRVLRERYNEQFF
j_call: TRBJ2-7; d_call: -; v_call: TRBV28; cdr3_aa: CASIQGLWGEQYF
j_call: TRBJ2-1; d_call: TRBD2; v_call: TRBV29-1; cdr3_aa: CSALTGTRVYNEQFF
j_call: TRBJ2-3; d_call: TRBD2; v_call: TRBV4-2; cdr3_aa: CASSQESLAGGPGDTQYF
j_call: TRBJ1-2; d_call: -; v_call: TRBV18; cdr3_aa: CASSRNRDAWDGYTF
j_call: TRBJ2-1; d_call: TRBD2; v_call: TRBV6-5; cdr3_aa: CASSYSRDYPNEQFF
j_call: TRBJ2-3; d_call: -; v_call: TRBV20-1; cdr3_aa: CSANIGDTQYF